Listed below are T cell receptor beta chains from one sample, sequenced in a study of T cells in localized non-small cell lung cancer. Here immunoSEQ multiplex PCR was the method, and the copy in TCRdb shows in-frame clones only, minus some. The repertoire holds around 20,000 clones, with under 85% as singletons. Sequencing was performed on peripheral blood, taken before any cancer treatment. These receptors were taken from a female donor at least 60 years old with stage I lung adenocarcinoma. CDR3s include the opening cysteine and the closing phenylalanine or tryptophan. Fields, in order: CDR3 length, J gene, V gene, D gene, clone size, CDR3 DNA, CDR3 protein. A D gene is named only where the DNA matches it firmly. A row's size may be missing; if present it is once, few, many or a size class.

>13|TRBJ1-2|TRBV7-2|-|-
TGTGCCAGCAGCTTAACAGGGACCTATGGCTACACCTTC
CASSLTGTYGYTF
>16|TRBJ2-7|TRBV9|-|-
TGTGCCAGCAGCGCTGGTCTGACATTTTATTGGGACGAGCAGTACTTC
CASSAGLTFYWDEQYF
>15|TRBJ1-5|TRBV6-6|-|once
TGTGCCAGCAGACCCCTATTCGGTGGAAGCCAGCCCCAGCATTTT
CASRPLFGGSQPQHF
>14|TRBJ2-3|TRBV5-5|TRBD1|-
TGTGCCAGCAGCTGGACAGGGCGCACAGATACGCAGTATTTT
CASSWTGRTDTQYF
>15|TRBJ2-3|TRBV7-8|TRBD1|-
TGTGCCAGCAGCTTAGGAGGGGGCCTCACAGATACGCAGTATTTT
CASSLGGGLTDTQYF
>15|TRBJ1-5|TRBV5-1|-|-
TGCGCCAGCAGCTTAGACAGCGGCGGGTATCAGCCCCAGCATTTT
CASSLDSGGYQPQHF
>17|TRBJ2-3|TRBV5-1|TRBD2|-
TGCGCCAGCAGCTTGGGGACTAGCGGGGGGGCGGAAGATACGCAGTATTTT
CASSLGTSGGAEDTQYF
>14|TRBJ2-5|TRBV6-5|-|few
TGTGCCAGCAGTTACCGGCGGTTCGAAGAGACCCAGTACTTC
CASSYRRFEETQYF
>15|TRBJ1-2|TRBV4-2|-|-
TGTGCCAGCAGCCAGAGCCAGAAGGGGAGCTATGGCTACACCTTC
CASSQSQKGSYGYTF
>13|TRBJ1-6|TRBV18|-|-
TGTGCCAGCTCCGAGGATCTAAGGGCACCCCTCCACTTT
CASSEDLRAPLHF
>13|TRBJ2-3|TRBV11-1|-|few
TGTGCCAGCAGCCGCAAATCGGGAGATACGCAGTATTTT
CASSRKSGDTQYF
>16|TRBJ1-1|TRBV28|TRBD1|-
TGTGCCAGCACCCCAATACAGGGGCGTTTGGGCACTGAAGCTTTCTTT
CASTPIQGRLGTEAFF
>14|TRBJ1-1|TRBV4-3|-|-
TGCGCCAGCAGCCAAGGGCGGGGTTACCCTGAAGCTTTCTTT
CASSQGRGYPEAFF
>14|TRBJ2-5|TRBV5-1|-|-
TGCGCCAGCAGCTACCAAGAGGTAAAAGAGACCCAGTACTTC
CASSYQEVKETQYF
>14|TRBJ2-3|TRBV11-2|-|-
TGTGCCAGCAGCTTAAACGTTTTGCCAGATACGCAGTATTTT
CASSLNVLPDTQYF
>10|TRBJ2-7|TRBV2|-|-
TGTGCCAGCAGTGCCTACGAGCAGTACTTC
CASSAYEQYF
>15|TRBJ2-7|TRBV18|TRBD1|-
TGTGCCAGCTCACCAGGGACAGGGGGTTCCTACGAGCAGTACTTC
CASSPGTGGSYEQYF
>17|TRBJ1-2|TRBV13|TRBD1|-
TGTGCCAGCAGCTCCCGGACAGGGGGAATGGAAGGATATGGCTACACCTTC
CASSSRTGGMEGYGYTF
>15|TRBJ1-2|TRBV4-1|-|few
TGCGCCAGCAGCCCAGATCCGGGCCCTAACTATGGCTACACCTTC
CASSPDPGPNYGYTF
>16|TRBJ1-4|TRBV27|-|-
TGTGCCAGCAGTTGGTCATCACAGGGTGCTAATGAAAAACTGTTTTTT
CASSWSSQGANEKLFF
>13|TRBJ1-6|TRBV11-3|-|-
TGTGCCAGCAGCTTCGGGTCTAATTCACCCCTCCACTTT
CASSFGSNSPLHF
>13|TRBJ2-4|TRBV2|-|-
TGTGCCAGCACTAGGACTGTTCTGGGTGCTCAGTACTTC
CASTRTVLGAQYF
>15|TRBJ2-7|TRBV7-2|TRBD2|-
TGTGCCAGCAGCGCCGTAGCGGGGGGGATTTTGGGGCAGTACTTC
CASSAVAGGILGQYF
>14|TRBJ2-2|TRBV7-9|-|once
TGTGCCAGCAGCGAAAGCCTGAACACCGGGGAGCTGTTTTTT
CASSESLNTGELFF
>14|TRBJ2-2|TRBV7-9|-|-
TGTGCCAGCAGCTTAAAAGGGTCCACCGGGGAGCTGTTTTTT
CASSLKGSTGELFF